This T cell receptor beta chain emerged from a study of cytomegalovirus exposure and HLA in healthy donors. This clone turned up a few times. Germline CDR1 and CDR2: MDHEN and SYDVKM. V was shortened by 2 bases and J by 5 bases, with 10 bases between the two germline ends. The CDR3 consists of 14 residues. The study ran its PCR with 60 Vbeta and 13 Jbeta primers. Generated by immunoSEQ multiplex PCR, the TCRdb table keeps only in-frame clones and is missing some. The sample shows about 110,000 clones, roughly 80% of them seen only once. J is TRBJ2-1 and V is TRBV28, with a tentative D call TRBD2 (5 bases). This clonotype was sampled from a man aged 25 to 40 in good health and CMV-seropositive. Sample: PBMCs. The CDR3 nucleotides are TGTGCCAGCAGTTTAGAGGGCCTAGACAATGAGCAGTTCTTC. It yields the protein CASSLEGLDNEQFF.